This T cell receptor beta chain was documented in a study of cytomegalovirus exposure and HLA in healthy donors. PCR involved 60 Vbeta and 13 Jbeta primers. Generated by immunoSEQ multiplex PCR, the TCRdb table keeps only in-frame clones and is missing some. The repertoire includes 65,000 or so clones, around three quarters of them detected once, and 3% to 4% sits in the top ten. Germline V CDR1 and CDR2: KGHSH, LQKENI. The CDR3 is 20 amino acids. Trimming at V came to 6 bases and at J to 2 bases, leaving 23 bases not matched to a gene. The sequence derives from a middle-aged woman in good health and CMV-seropositive. The sample was PBMCs. V and J are TRBV18 and TRBJ2-7; 9 bases line up with TRBD2. CDR3 DNA sequence: TGTGCCAGCTCCCTCTCCGGAAGCGGGGGGCTTAAACTCCCCCCCTACGAGCAGTACTTC. As protein: CASSLSGSGGLKLPPYEQYF.